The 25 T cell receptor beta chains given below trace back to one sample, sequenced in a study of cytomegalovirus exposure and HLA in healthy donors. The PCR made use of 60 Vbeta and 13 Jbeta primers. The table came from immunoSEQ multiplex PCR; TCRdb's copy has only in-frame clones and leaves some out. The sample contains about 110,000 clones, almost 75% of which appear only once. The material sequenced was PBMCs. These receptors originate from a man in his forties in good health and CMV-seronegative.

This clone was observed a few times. This chain's CDR3 is CASSPFPRGELFF. In DNA, the CDR3 is TGTGCCAGCAGCCCGTTCCCGCGCGGGGAGCTGTTTTTT. V and J are TRBV9 and TRBJ2-2; no definite D call. Trimming left V 4 bases short and J 7 bases short, with 11 bases between. Germline CDR1 is SGDLS and CDR2 is YYNGEE. The CDR3 sequence is 13 residues long.

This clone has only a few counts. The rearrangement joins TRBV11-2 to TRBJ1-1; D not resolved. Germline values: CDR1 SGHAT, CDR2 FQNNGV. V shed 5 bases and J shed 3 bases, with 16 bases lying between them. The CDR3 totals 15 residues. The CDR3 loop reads CASSPGWGVDTEAFF. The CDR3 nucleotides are TGTGCCAGCAGCCCCGGGTGGGGAGTGGACACTGAAGCTTTCTTT.

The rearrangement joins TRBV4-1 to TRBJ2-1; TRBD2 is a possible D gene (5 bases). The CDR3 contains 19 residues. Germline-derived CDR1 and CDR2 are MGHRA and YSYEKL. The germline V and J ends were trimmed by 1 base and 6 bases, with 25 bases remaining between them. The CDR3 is CASSQGNRGWKSPFNEQFF. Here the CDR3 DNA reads TGCGCCAGCAGCCAAGGGAACCGGGGATGGAAGTCCCCCTTCAATGAGCAGTTCTTC.

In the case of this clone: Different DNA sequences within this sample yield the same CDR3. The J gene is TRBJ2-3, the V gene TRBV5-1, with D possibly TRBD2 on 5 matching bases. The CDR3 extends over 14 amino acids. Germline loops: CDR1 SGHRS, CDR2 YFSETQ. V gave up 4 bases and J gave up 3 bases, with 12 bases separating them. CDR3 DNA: TGCGCCAGCAGCCCCGGACCGGGGACAGATACGCAGTATTTT. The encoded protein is CASSPGPGTDTQYF.

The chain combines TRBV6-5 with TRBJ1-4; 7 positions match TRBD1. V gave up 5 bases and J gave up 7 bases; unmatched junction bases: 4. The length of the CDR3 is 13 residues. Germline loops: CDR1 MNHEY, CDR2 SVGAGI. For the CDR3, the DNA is TGTGCCAGCAGTAACCGACAGGGTGAAAAACTGTTTTTT. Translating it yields CASSNRQGEKLFF.

CDR3 sequence: CASSEALADNQPQHF. DNA of the CDR3: TGTGCCAGCAGTGAAGCGCTTGCGGATAATCAGCCCCAGCATTTT. The chain employs TRBV6-1 and TRBJ1-5, with unresolved D. In germline, CDR1 is MNHNS, CDR2 SASEGT. The CDR3 is 15 amino acids. V was pared by 0 bases and J by 4 bases, with 10 bases between.

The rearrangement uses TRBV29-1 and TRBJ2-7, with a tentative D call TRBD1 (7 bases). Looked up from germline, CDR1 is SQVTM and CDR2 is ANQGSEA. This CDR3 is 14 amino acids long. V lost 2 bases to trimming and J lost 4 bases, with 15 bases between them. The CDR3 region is CSVENTGDFYEQYF. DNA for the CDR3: TGCAGCGTTGAAAACACAGGGGACTTTTACGAGCAGTACTTC.

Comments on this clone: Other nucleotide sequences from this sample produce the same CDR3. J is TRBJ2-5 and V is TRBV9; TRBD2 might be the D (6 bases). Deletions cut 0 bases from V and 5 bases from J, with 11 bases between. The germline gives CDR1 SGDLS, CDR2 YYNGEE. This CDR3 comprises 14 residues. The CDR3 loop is CASSVAGGGETQYF. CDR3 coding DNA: TGTGCCAGCAGCGTAGCAGGCGGAGGGGAGACCCAGTACTTC.

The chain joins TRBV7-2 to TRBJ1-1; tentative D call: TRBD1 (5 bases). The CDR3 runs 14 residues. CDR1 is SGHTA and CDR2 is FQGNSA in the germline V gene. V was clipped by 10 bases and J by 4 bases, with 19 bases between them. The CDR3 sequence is CATTLARGGTEAFF. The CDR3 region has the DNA TGTGCCACAACTCTAGCCCGGGGGGGCACTGAAGCTTTCTTT.

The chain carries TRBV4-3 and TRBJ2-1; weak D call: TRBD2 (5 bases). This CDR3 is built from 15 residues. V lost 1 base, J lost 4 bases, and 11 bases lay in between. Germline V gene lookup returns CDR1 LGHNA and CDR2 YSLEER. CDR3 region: CASSQVGNRYNEQFF. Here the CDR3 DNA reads TGCGCCAGCAGCCAAGTCGGGAACCGATACAATGAGCAGTTCTTC.

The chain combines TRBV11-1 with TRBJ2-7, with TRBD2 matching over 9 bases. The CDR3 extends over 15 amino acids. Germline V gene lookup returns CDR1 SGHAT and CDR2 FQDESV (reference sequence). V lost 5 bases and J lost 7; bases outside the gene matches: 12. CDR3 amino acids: CASSPSSGGPVEQYF. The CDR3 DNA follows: TGTGCCAGCAGCCCTAGTAGCGGGGGCCCGGTGGAGCAGTACTTC.

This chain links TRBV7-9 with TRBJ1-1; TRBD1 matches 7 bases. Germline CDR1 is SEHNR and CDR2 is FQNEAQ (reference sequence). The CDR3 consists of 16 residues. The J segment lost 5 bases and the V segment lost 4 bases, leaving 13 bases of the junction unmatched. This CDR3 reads CASSSTGQSSGTEAFF. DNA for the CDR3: TGTGCCAGCAGCTCGACAGGGCAGTCCTCTGGAACTGAAGCTTTCTTT. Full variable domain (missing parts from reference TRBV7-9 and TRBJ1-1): DTGVSQNPRHKITKRGQNVTFRCDPISEHNRLYWYRQTLGQGPEFLTYFQNEAQLEKSRLLSDRFSAERPKGSFSTLEIQRTEQGDSAMYLCASSSTGQSSGTEAFFGQGTRLTVV.

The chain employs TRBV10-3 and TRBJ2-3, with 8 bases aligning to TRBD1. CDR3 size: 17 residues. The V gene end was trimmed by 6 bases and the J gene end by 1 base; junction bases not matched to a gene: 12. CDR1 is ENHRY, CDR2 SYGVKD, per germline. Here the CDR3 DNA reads TGTGCCATCAGCCTCTTCCAGGGGGCGGCCGGCACAGATACGCAGTATTTT. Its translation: CAISLFQGAAGTDTQYF.

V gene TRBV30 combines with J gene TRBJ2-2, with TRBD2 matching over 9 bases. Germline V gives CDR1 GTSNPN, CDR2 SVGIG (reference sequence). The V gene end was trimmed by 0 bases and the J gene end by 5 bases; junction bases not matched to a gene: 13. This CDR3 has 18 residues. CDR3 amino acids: CAWSVGLAGPLLTGELFF. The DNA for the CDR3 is TGTGCCTGGAGTGTGGGCCTAGCGGGGCCTTTACTAACCGGGGAGCTGTTTTTT.

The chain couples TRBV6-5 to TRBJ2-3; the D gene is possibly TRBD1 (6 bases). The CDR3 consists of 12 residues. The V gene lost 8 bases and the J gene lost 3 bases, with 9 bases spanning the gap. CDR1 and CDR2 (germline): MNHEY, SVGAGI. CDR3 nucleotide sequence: TGTGCCAGCGGAACAGGGACAGATACGCAGTATTTT. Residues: CASGTGTDTQYF.

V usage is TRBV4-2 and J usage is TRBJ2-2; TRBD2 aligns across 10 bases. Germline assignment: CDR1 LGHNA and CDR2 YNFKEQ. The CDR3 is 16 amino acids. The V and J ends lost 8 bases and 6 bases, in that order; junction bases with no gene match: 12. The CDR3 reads CASRLESGGAAGELFF. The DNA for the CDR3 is TGTGCCAGCCGACTGGAGAGCGGGGGGGCCGCCGGGGAGCTGTTTTTT.

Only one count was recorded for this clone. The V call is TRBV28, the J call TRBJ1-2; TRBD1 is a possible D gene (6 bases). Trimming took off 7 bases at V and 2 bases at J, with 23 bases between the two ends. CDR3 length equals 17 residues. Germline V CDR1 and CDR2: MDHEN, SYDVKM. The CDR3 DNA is TGTGCCAGCACTCCATCGGGCAGGGGTCGAATCAACTATGGCTACACCTTC. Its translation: CASTPSGRGRINYGYTF.

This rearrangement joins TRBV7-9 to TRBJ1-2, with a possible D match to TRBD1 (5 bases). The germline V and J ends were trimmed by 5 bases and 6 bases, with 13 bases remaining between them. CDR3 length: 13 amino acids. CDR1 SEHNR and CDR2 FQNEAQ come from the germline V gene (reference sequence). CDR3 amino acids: CASSTQGTDGYTF. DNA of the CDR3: TGTGCCAGCAGCACCCAAGGGACTGATGGCTACACCTTC.

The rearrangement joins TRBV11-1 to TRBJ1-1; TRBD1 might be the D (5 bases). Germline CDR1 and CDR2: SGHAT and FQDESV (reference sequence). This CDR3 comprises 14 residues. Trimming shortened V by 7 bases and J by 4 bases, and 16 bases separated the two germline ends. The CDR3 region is CASTPGVGGTEAFF. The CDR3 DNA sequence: TGTGCCAGCACCCCCGGGGTCGGGGGCACTGAAGCTTTCTTT.

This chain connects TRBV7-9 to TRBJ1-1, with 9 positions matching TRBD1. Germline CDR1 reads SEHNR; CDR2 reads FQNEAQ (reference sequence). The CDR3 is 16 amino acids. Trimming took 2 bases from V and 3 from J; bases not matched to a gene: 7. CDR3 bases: TGTGCCAGCAGCTTACCACAGGGGGCGAGCCACACTGAAGCTTTCTTT. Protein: CASSLPQGASHTEAFF. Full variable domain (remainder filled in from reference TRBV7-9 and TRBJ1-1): DTGVSQNPRHKITKRGQNVTFRCDPISEHNRLYWYRQTLGQGPEFLTYFQNEAQLEKSRLLSDRFSAERPKGSFSTLEIQRTEQGDSAMYLCASSLPQGASHTEAFFGQGTRLTVV.

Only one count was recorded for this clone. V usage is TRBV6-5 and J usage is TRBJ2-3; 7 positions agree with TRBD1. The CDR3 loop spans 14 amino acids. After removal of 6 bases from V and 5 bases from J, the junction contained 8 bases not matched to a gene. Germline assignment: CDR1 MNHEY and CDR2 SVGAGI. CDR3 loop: CASRKTGKGDTQYF. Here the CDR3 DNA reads TGTGCCAGCAGGAAGACAGGGAAGGGAGATACGCAGTATTTT.

The CDR3 DNA reads as TGTGCCAGCAGTGCGGTGAGAGCGGGGGAATACGAGCAGTACTTC. Its protein is CASSAVRAGEYEQYF. The chain carries TRBV6-5 and TRBJ2-7; 8 nucleotides align to TRBD2. The V and J ends lost 5 bases and 4 bases, in that order; junction bases with no gene match: 10. The CDR3 is 15 amino acids. Germline-derived CDR1 and CDR2 are MNHEY and SVGAGI.

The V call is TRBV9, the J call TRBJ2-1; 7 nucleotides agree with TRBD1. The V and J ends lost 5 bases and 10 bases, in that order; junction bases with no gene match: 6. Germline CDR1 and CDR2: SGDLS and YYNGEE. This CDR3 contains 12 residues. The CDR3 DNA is TGTGCCAGCAGTTCCCCGGGACAGGAGCAGTTCTTC. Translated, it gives CASSSPGQEQFF. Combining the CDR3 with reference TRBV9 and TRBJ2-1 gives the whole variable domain DSGVTQTPKHLITATGQRVTLRCSPRSGDLSVYWYQQSLDQGLQFLIQYYNGEERAKGNILERFSAQQFPDLHSELNLSSLELGDSALYFCASSSPGQEQFFGPGTRLTVL.

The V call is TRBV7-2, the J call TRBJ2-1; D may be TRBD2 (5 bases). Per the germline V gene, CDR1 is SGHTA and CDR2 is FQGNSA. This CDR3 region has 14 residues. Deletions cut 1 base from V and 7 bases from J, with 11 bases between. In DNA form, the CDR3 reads TGTGCCAGCAGCTTAGTTACGTCGGGGAATGAGCAGTTCTTC. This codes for CASSLVTSGNEQFF. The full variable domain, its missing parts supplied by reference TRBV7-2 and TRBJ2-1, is GAGVSQSPSNKVTEKGKDVELRCDPISGHTALYWYRQSLGQGLEFLIYFQGNSAPDKSGLPSDRFSAERTGGSVSTLTIQRTQQEDSAVYLCASSLVTSGNEQFFGPGTRLTVL.

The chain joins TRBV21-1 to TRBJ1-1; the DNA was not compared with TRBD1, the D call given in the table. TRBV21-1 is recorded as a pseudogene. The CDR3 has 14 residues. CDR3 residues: CASSKEQLNTEAFF. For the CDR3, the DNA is TGTGCCAGCAGCAAAGAACAGCTGAACACTGAAGCTTTCTTT.